Below, one T cell receptor (beta chain) is given with its context. Each CDR3 protein gets one entry after TCRdb re-called the 5' RACE reads with MiXCR. The repertoire includes roughly 600,000 distinct CDR3 sequences, more than 15% of them detected once, and about 11% sits in the top ten. The CDR3 runs to 17 residues. CDR1 is SQVTM, CDR2 ANQGSEA, per germline. V was trimmed by 1 base and J by 2 bases, leaving 21 bases between them. These data are taken from a study of T-cell memory formation after mild COVID-19. V and J are TRBV29-1 and TRBJ2-7; D possibly corresponds to TRBD1 (6 bases). The source material was PBMCs or a T cell subset sorted from them (not recorded which). The clonotype comes from an adult woman who had mild COVID-19 (a few samples of this study predate the infection). Cell type and time point are not known. As DNA, the CDR3 is TGCAGCGTTGAAGTTCCCTTGGGCAGGGGCCTTACCTACGAGCAGTACTTC. As protein: CSVEVPLGRGLTYEQYF.